This is a list of T cell receptor beta chains from one sample in a study of cytomegalovirus exposure and HLA in healthy donors. Libraries were prepared by immunoSEQ multiplex PCR; TCRdb keeps only in-frame clonotypes and omits some of them. Among fewer than 120,000 clones listed, more than 70% were seen once. Sample: PBMCs. All receptors derive from a woman between 55 and 75 years old in good health and CMV-seropositive. Both conserved end residues are part of each CDR3. A D gene is named only where the DNA matches it firmly. The listing skips clone size in some rows; elsewhere it reads once, few, many or a size class.

>NA|TRBV27|TRBJ1-1|NA
TGTGCCAGCAGTTTATCCCCGACAGGGAACACTGAAGCTTTCTTT
CASSLSPTGNTEAFF
>NA|TRBV9|TRBJ1-3|NA
TGTGCCAGCAGCACCTCAGGGGTTGCTGGAAACACCATATATTTT
CASSTSGVAGNTIYF
>NA|TRBV10-2|TRBJ2-7|TRBD2
TGCGCCAGCACCAAACAGGGACTAGTTGACGAGCAGTACTTC
CASTKQGLVDEQYF
>NA|TRBV5-5|TRBJ2-2|NA
TGTGCCAGCAGCTTAGCGGTTCCGTCGAACACCGGGGAGCTGTTTTTT
CASSLAVPSNTGELFF
>NA|TRBV29-1|TRBJ2-2|TRBD2
TGCAGCGCCGGGAGGAATAGCGGGGAGCTGTTTTTT
CSAGRNSGELFF
>NA|TRBV28|TRBJ2-7|TRBD1
TGTGCCAGCTGGGACAGGCCCTACGAGCAGTACTTC
CASWDRPYEQYF
>few|TRBV6-1|TRBJ2-7|NA
TGTGCCAGCAGGGTACAGATCCACCGCTACGAGCAGTACTTC
CASRVQIHRYEQYF
>NA|TRBV5-1|TRBJ1-3|NA
TGCGCCAGCAGCTTGACAAACTCTGGAAACACCATATATTTT
CASSLTNSGNTIYF
>NA|TRBV7-9|TRBJ2-3|NA
TGTGCCAGCGGCCAATCTAGCACAGATACGCAGTATTTT
CASGQSSTDTQYF
>NA|TRBV9|TRBJ2-3|NA
TGTGCCAGCAGCGCCCAGGACAACCCAGGGACAGATACGCAGTATTTT
CASSAQDNPGTDTQYF
>NA|TRBV29-1|TRBJ2-1|NA
TGCAGCGTTGTTGTCGGGACTCCAGGAAATGAGCAGTTCTTC
CSVVVGTPGNEQFF
>once|TRBV9|TRBJ2-2|NA
TGTGCCAGCAAAGCCGCCGGGGAGCTGTTTTTT
CASKAAGELFF
>NA|TRBV5-4|TRBJ2-5|NA
TGTGCCAGCAGCTTGACTAGCCGGGGGGAGACCCAGTACTTC
CASSLTSRGETQYF
>NA|TRBV4-1|TRBJ1-2|TRBD1
TGCGCCAGCAGCCTTGACGACAGGGAATACTATGGCTACACCTTC
CASSLDDREYYGYTF
>NA|TRBV27|TRBJ1-5|NA
TGTGCCAGCAGTTCCGCAGGGCCGTATAGCAATCAGCCCCAGCATTTT
CASSSAGPYSNQPQHF
>NA|TRBV28|TRBJ1-2|NA
TGTGCCAGCAACTCACAGGTTATCTATGGCTACACCTTC
CASNSQVIYGYTF
>NA|TRBV9|TRBJ2-3|NA
TGTGCCAGCAGCGCCCAAGTAACTGAGGATACGCAGTATTTT
CASSAQVTEDTQYF
>few|TRBV5-5|TRBJ1-1|NA
TGTGCCAGCAGCTTCCCCCCAGGGAACACTGAAGCTTTCTTT
CASSFPPGNTEAFF
>NA|TRBV28|TRBJ2-7|NA
TGTGCCAGCAGTTCACCATCGACAACCAGAGCCTACGAGCAGTACTTC
CASSSPSTTRAYEQYF
>NA|TRBV28|TRBJ2-7|NA
TGTGCCAGCAGTTGGGCCGCAGCCTACGAGCAGTACTTC
CASSWAAAYEQYF
>NA|TRBV18|TRBJ1-1|NA
TGTGCCAGCTCACCAAAGGGGGTGTTCACTGAAGCTTTCTTT
CASSPKGVFTEAFF
>NA|TRBV9|TRBJ2-3|TRBD2
TGTGCCAGCAGCTCCGCGGGAGAGGATACGCAGTATTTT
CASSSAGEDTQYF
>NA|TRBV19|TRBJ2-1|TRBD1
TGTGCCAGTAGTCTCGGGACAGGGGCCCTCAATGAGCAGTTCTTC
CASSLGTGALNEQFF
>NA|TRBV5-1|TRBJ2-3|TRBD2
TGCGCCAGCAGCTTGTCCCAGCGGGAGTGGGGCACAGATACGCAGTATTTT
CASSLSQREWGTDTQYF
>NA|TRBV6-4|TRBJ2-3|NA
TGTGCCAGCAGATCGACCAGGGGATCTAAGCAGTATTTT
CASRSTRGSKQYF
>NA|TRBV10-2|TRBJ2-5|TRBD2
TGCGCCAGCAGTCCTACTAGCGGGAGGGCCGAGGAGACCCAGTACTTC
CASSPTSGRAEETQYF
>few|TRBV7-6|TRBJ2-5|NA
TGTGCCAGCAGCCCCTTCCAAGAGACCCAGTACTTC
CASSPFQETQYF